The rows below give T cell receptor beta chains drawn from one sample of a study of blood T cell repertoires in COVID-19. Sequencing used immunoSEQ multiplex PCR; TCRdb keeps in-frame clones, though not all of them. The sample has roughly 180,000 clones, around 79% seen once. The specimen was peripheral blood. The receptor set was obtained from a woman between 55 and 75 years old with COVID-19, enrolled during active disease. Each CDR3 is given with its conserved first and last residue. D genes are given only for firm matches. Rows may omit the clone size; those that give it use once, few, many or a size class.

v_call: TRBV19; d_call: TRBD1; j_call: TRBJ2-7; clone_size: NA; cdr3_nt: TGTGCCAGTACTGGGACAGGGGCCTACGAGCAGTACTTC; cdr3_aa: CASTGTGAYEQYF
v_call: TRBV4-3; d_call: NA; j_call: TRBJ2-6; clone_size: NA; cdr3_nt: TGCGCCAGCAGCCAATTAGGAGGGTCTGGGGCCAACGTCCTGACTTTC; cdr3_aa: CASSQLGGSGANVLTF
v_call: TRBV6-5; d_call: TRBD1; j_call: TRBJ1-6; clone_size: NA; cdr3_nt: TGTGCCAGCAGTTTAGGGACAGGGGGCCGGGATTCACCCCTCCACTTT; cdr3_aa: CASSLGTGGRDSPLHF
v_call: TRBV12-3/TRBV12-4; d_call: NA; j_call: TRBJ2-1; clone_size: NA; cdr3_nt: TGTGCCAGCAGTTCATTGAATGAGCAGTTCTTC; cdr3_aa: CASSSLNEQFF
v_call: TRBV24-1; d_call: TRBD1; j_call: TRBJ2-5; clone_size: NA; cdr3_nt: TGTGCCACCAGTGACCAAGGACAGGGACGGGAGACCCAGTACTTC; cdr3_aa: CATSDQGQGRETQYF
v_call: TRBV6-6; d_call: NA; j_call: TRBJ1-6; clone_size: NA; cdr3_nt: TGTGCCAGCAGTTACTCAGGGGAGGATTCACCCCTCCACTTT; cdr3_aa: CASSYSGEDSPLHF
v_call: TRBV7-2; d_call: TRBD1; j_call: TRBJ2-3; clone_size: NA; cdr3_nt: TGTGCCAGCAGCGACCGGGACAGAACGCAGTATTTT; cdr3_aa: CASSDRDRTQYF
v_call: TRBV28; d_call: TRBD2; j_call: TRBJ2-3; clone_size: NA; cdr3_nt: TGTGCCAGCAGCTCTCCGGGACTAGAAGCAGATACGCAGTATTTT; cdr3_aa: CASSSPGLEADTQYF
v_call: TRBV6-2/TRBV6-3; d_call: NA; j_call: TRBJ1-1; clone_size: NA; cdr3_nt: TGTGCCAGCAGTTACTCGAACAGTTTCACTGAAGCTTTCTTT; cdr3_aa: CASSYSNSFTEAFF
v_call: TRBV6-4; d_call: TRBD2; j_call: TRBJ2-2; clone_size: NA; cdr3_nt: TGTGCCAGCAGGGGACTAGCGGGGACCGGGGAGCTGTTTTTT; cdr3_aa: CASRGLAGTGELFF
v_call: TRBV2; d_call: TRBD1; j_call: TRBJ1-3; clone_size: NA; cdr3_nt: TGTGCCAGCAGTGAAGGCCCCGGGACAGGGCCTACTGGAAACACCATATATTTT; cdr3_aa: CASSEGPGTGPTGNTIYF
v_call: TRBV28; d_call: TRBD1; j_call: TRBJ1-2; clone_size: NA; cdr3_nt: TGTGCCATCAGGGGGGCGGGCTATGGCTACACCTTC; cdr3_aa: CAIRGAGYGYTF
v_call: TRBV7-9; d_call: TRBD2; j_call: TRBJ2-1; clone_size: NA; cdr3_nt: TGTGCCAGCAGCTTAGAGAGTACTAGCGGTGAGCAGTTCTTC; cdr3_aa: CASSLESTSGEQFF
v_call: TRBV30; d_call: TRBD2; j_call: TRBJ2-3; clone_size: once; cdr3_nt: TGTGCCTGGAGCCCGGGCGGGAGGGCCAAGGATACGCAGTATTTT; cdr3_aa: CAWSPGGRAKDTQYF
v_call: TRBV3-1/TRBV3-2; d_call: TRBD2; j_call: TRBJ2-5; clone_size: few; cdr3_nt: TGTGCCAGCAGCCAAGAACGACAGCGGGGACTGCAGGGGACCCAGTACTTC; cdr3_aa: CASSQERQRGLQGTQYF
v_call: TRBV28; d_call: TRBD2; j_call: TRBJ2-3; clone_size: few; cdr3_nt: TGTGCCAGCAGTTTGTCCGGGACTAGCGGGAGACGTGATACGCAGTATTTT; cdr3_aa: CASSLSGTSGRRDTQYF
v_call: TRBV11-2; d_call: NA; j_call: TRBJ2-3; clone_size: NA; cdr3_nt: TGTGCCAGCAGCTTTGTCGGGGGTTCCCTCACAGATACGCAGTATTTT; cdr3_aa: CASSFVGGSLTDTQYF
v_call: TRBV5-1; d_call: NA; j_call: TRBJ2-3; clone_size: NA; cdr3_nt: TGCGCCAGCAGCTCCACCCAGATCCGTGCAGATACGCAGTATTTT; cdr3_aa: CASSSTQIRADTQYF
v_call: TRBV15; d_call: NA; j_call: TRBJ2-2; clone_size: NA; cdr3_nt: TGTGCCACCAGCAGAGACCAGGGTATCCGGGAGCTGTTTTTT; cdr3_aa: CATSRDQGIRELFF
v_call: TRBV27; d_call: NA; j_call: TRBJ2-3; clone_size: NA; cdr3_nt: TGTGCCAGCAGTGAGGCTACTACAGATACGCAGTATTTT; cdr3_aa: CASSEATTDTQYF
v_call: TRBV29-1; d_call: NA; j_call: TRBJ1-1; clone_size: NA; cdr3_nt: TGCAGCGTTGAGTCGGCACCTCCTAGGGGCACTGAAGCTTTCTTT; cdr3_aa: CSVESAPPRGTEAFF
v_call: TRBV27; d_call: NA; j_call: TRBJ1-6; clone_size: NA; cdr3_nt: TGTGCCAGCTCATACGGACTGCCGGCCAATAATTCACCCCTCCACTTT; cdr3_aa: CASSYGLPANNSPLHF
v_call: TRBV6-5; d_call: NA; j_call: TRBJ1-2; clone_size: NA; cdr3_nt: TGTGCCAGCAGGGACAGTTCCAACTATGGCTACACCTTC; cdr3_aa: CASRDSSNYGYTF
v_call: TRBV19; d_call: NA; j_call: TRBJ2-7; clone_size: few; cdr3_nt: TGTGCCAGTAGTCGGAGTCGGGGCTACGAGCAGTACTTC; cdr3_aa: CASSRSRGYEQYF
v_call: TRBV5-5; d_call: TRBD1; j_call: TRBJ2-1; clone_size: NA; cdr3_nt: TGTGCCAGCAGCTTGGGGGCCAGGGGGCAATACAATGAGCAGTTCTTC; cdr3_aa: CASSLGARGQYNEQFF
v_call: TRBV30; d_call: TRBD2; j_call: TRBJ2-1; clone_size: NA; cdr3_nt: TGTGCCTGGAGTGCCCCGGGACTAGCAGTGGTGGATGAGCAGTTCTTC; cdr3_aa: CAWSAPGLAVVDEQFF
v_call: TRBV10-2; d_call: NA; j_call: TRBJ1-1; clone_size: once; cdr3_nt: TGCGCCAGCAGTGAGCGGGGGAGGGCTGAAGCTTTCTTT; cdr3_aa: CASSERGRAEAFF
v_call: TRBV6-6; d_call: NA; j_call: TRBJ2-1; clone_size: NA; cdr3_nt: TGTGCCAGCAGTACACTAGGGTATGAGCAGTTCTTC; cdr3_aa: CASSTLGYEQFF
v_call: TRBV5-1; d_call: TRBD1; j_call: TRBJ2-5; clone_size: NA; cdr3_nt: TGCGCCAGCAGTCCCAGACAGGGTCAAGAGACCCAGTACTTC; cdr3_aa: CASSPRQGQETQYF
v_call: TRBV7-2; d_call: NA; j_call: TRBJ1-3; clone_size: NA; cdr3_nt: TGTGCCAGCAGCCCCGGACAGCCGATCTCTGGAAACACCATATATTTT; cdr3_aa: CASSPGQPISGNTIYF
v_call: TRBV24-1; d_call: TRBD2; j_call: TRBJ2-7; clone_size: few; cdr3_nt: TGTGCCACCATGACTAGCGGAGGGTACGAGCAGTACTTC; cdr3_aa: CATMTSGGYEQYF
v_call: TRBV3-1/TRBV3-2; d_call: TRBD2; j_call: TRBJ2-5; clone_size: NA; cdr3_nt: TGTGCCAGCAGCCCTCTTAGGACTAGCGAAGAGACCCAGTACTTC; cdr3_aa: CASSPLRTSEETQYF
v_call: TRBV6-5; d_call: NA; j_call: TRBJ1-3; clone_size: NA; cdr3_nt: TGTGCCAGCAGTTACTCGTGGGGGCGCCCCGGCACCATATATTTT; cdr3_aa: CASSYSWGRPGTIYF
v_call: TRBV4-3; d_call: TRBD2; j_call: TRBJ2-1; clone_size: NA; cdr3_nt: TGCGCCAGCAGCCAAGAGCGGTCAGACGGGAGGTACAATGAGCAGTTCTTC; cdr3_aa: CASSQERSDGRYNEQFF
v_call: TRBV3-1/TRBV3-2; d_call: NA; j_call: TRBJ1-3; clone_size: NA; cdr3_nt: TGTGCCAGCAGCCAAGTGGTACAGGGTGGGCCAAGCTCTGGAAACACCATATATTTT; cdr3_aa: CASSQVVQGGPSSGNTIYF
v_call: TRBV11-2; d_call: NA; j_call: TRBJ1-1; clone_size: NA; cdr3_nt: TGTGCCAGCAGCTCAATAACAGGGAAGAACACTGAAGCTTTCTTT; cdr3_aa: CASSSITGKNTEAFF
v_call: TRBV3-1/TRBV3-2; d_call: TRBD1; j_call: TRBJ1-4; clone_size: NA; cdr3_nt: TGTGCCAGCAGCCAAGGGGCCGGTGGGCAGGGGGGAGAAAAACTGTTTTTT; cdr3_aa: CASSQGAGGQGGEKLFF
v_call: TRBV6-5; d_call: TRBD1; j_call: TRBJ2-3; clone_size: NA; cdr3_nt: TGTGCCAGCAGGATAGGACAGGGAGTAGATACGCAGTATTTT; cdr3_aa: CASRIGQGVDTQYF
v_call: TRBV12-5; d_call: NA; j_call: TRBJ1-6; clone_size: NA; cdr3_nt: TGTGCTAGTGGTTTGATCCCGGGGCGGGACCTCTCCTATAATTCACCCCTCCACTTT; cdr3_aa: CASGLIPGRDLSYNSPLHF
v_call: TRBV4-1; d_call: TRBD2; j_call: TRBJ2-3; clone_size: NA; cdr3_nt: TGCGCCAGCAGACCCGATGGGACTAGCGGGGGCACAGATACGCAGTATTTT; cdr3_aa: CASRPDGTSGGTDTQYF
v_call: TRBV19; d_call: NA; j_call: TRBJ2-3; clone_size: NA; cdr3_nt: TGTGCCAGTAGTCCCGGGACGGGAGTTGAGGGGCAGTATTTT; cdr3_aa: CASSPGTGVEGQYF
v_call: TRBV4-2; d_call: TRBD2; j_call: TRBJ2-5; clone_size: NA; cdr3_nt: TGTGCCAGCAGCCCCACAGGACTAGCGGGGGACCAAGAGACCCAGTACTTC; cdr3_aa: CASSPTGLAGDQETQYF
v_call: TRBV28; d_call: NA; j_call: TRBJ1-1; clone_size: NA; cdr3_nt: TGTGCCAGCAGAGGACAGTTGAACACTGAAGCTTTCTTT; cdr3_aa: CASRGQLNTEAFF
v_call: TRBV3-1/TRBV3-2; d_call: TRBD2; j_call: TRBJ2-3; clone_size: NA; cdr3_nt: TGTGCCAGCAGCCAAGTAGGTGGGCGGGGGGGCCCCCTAAGCACAGATACGCAGTATTTT; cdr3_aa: CASSQVGGRGGPLSTDTQYF
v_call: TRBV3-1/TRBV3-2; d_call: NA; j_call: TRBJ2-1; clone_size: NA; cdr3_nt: TGTGCCAGCAGGGCCCAGGGCGCTGAGCAGTTCTTC; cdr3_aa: CASRAQGAEQFF
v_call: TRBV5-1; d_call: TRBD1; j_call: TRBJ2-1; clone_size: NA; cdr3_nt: TGCGCCAGCAGCTTGACGCCGGGACAGGGGGATGTCAATGAGCAGTTCTTC; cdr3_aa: CASSLTPGQGDVNEQFF
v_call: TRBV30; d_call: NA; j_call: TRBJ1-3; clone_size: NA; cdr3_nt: TGTGCCTGGAGTTCTTATAGGGGCATCCCTGGAAACACCATATATTTT; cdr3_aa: CAWSSYRGIPGNTIYF
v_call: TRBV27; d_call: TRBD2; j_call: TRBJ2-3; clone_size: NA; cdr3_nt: TGTGCCAGCAGTGCAATAGCGGGGGAGACCTACCATTTT; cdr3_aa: CASSAIAGETYHF
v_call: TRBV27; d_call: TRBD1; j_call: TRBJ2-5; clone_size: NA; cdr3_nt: TGTGCCAGCAGACCATTCGGACAGGGAGAGACCCAGTACTTC; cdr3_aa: CASRPFGQGETQYF